This TCR beta chain was profiled in a study of cytomegalovirus exposure and HLA in healthy donors. The ends were cut back, 5 bases at V and 1 base at J, with 11 bases in the middle. Germline CDR1 is MDHEN and CDR2 is SYDVKM. The CDR3 totals 14 residues. PCR primers comprised 60 Vbeta and 13 Jbeta primers. Produced via immunoSEQ multiplex PCR; TCRdb's table is partial and in-frame only. This table lists 75,000 to 95,000 clones. The rearrangement uses TRBV28 and TRBJ1-1, with D perhaps TRBD1 (5 bases). Specimen: PBMCs. This sequence originates from a woman in her sixties in good health and CMV-seronegative. The CDR3 sequence: CASSPGDRNTEAFF. CDR3 in DNA: TGTGCCAGCAGTCCCGGCGACAGGAACACTGAAGCTTTCTTT.